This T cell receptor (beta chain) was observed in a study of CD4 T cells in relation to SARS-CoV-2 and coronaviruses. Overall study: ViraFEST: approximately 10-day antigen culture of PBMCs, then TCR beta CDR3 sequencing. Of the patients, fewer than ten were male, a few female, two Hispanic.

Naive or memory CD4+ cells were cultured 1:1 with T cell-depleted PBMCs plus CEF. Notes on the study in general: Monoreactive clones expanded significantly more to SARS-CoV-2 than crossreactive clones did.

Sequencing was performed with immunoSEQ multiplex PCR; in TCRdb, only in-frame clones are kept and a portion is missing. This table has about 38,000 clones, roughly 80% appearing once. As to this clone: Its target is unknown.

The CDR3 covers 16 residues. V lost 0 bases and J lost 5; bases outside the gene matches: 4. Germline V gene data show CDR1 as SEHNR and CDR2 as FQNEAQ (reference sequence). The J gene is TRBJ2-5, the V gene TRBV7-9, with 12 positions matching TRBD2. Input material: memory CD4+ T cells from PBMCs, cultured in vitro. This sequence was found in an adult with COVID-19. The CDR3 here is CASSLALAGGVETQYF. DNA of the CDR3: TGTGCCAGCAGCTTAGCCCTAGCGGGAGGGGTGGAGACCCAGTACTTC.